Listed here are 15 T cell receptor beta chains from one sample, sequenced in a study of identical twins (dated by TCRdb to about 2016). Libraries came from 5' RACE. The data were produced on an Illumina HiSeq 2000. TCRdb applied fastp at Q25 and MiXCR to the public reads, then kept only in-frame beta chains. Rows with a matching CDR3 protein are joined into one entry that keeps the most common DNA and genes. This sample lists approximately 500,000 distinct CDR3 sequences; roughly 15% were detected once. Nearly 0.45% of the sample comes from the top ten. This same sample was also taken into another study, of yellow fever vaccine responses in identical twins.

The sample taken for sequencing was CD4+ T cells sorted from blood. These receptors came from a woman aged 18-29 years in good health.

This clonotype was recorded a few times. The CDR3 DNA reads TGTGCCAGCGGGAACCAACAGGGGAGAGCTGAAGCTTTCTTT. Translating it yields CASGNQQGRAEAFF. The V and J genes are TRBV2 and TRBJ1-1; 7 bases map to TRBD1. The CDR3 is 14 amino acids. Trimming took 8 bases from V and 6 from J; bases not matched to a gene: 12. CDR1 and CDR2 from the germline V gene are SNHLY and FYNNEI.

The genes are TRBV5-1 and TRBJ1-1; no clear D. Germline CDR1 reads SGHRS; CDR2 reads YFSETQ. The V end lost 1 base, the J end lost 6 bases, and 19 bases lay between the germline ends. The CDR3 is 16 amino acids. CDR3 region: CASSLSGGGRLAEAFF. The CDR3 DNA sequence: TGCGCCAGCAGCTTGTCGGGAGGAGGGAGGTTGGCTGAAGCTTTCTTT.

This chain joins TRBV29-1 and TRBJ1-1; D is perhaps TRBD1 (6 bases). Germline CDR1 and CDR2: SQVTM and ANQGSEA. This CDR3 has 16 residues. The V end was cut by 6 bases, the J end by 0 bases, with 20 bases between. Here the CDR3 DNA reads TGCAGCGTGGGGGCGCAGGGAAGAGGTCTGAACACTGAAGCTTTCTTT. This translates into CSVGAQGRGLNTEAFF.

Many counts were recorded for this clonotype. V and J are TRBV12-3 or TRBV12-4 and TRBJ1-1; D is unresolved. The CDR3 runs to 14 residues. Trimming stripped 8 bases from V and 0 bases from J, with 13 bases between. In DNA, the CDR3 is TGTGCCAGCTTCCCCGGGCGGATGAACACTGAAGCTTTCTTT. It translates to CASFPGRMNTEAFF.

The rearrangement uses TRBV3-1 and TRBJ2-1, with D maybe TRBD2 (9 bases). V lost 3 bases to trimming and J lost 5 bases, with 23 bases between them. Per the germline V gene, CDR1 is LGHDT and CDR2 is YNNKEL (reference sequence). The CDR3 is made up of 18 amino acids. CDR3 sequence reads: CASSQEQGGLAGNNEQFF. CDR3 nucleotide sequence: TGTGCCAGCAGCCAGGAACAGGGGGGCCTAGCGGGGAACAATGAGCAGTTCTTC.

CDR3 DNA sequence: TGTGCCAGCAGCTACGGACTAGCGGGAGTTCCCTACAATGAGCAGTTCTTC. This codes for CASSYGLAGVPYNEQFF. The chain combines TRBV11-3 with TRBJ2-1; TRBD2 matches at 13 bases. V dropped 4 bases and J dropped 2; count of bases not matched to a gene: 5. Germline values: CDR1 SGHNT, CDR2 YENEEA. CDR3 length: 17 amino acids.

V is TRBV7-8 and J is TRBJ2-3, with 7 bases fitting TRBD2. V shed 5 bases and J 6 bases; nucleotides not matched to a gene: 11. Germline assignment: CDR1 SGHVS and CDR2 FQNEAQ. The CDR3 contains 15 residues. For the CDR3, the DNA is TGTGCCAGCAGCCAAGAGGCGGGAGTAGCGGATACGCAGTATTTT. Protein sequence: CASSQEAGVADTQYF.

This clonotype was observed at least ten times. The chain employs TRBV20-1 and TRBJ1-6; no reliable D call. The CDR3 is made up of 12 amino acids. Trimming took 6 bases from V and 9 from J, leaving 12 bases between them. Germline V lookup: CDR1 DFQATT, CDR2 SNEGSKA (reference sequence). The CDR3 sequence is CSAQFPPSPLHF. The CDR3 region has the DNA TGCAGTGCGCAATTCCCGCCTTCACCCCTCCACTTT.

The chain is built from TRBV20-1 and TRBJ1-6; D remains unclear. CDR1 is DFQATT, CDR2 SNEGSKA, per germline (reference sequence). V was clipped by 5 bases and J by 5 bases, with 10 bases between them. The CDR3 length is 13 residues. CDR3 nucleotides: TGCAGTGCTTGGACGGCAAATAATTCACCCCTCCACTTT. The encoded protein is CSAWTANNSPLHF.

This clonotype was recorded at least ten times. The chain links TRBV5-1 to TRBJ2-2; D uncertain. V was shortened by 4 bases and J by 4 bases, with 5 bases between the two germline ends. This CDR3 has 12 residues. Germline loops: CDR1 SGHRS, CDR2 YFSETQ. This CDR3 is CASSPFTGELFF. The CDR3 DNA reads as TGCGCCAGCAGCCCGTTCACCGGGGAGCTGTTTTTT.

The rearrangement links TRBV7-9 to TRBJ2-7; no clear D gene. Germline V gene data show CDR1 as SEHNR and CDR2 as FQNEAQ (reference sequence). The length of the CDR3 is 12 residues. V gave up 1 base and J gave up 2 bases, with 3 bases separating them. The CDR3 nucleotides read TGTGCCAGCAGCTTAGAAACCTACGAGCAGTACTTC. Its translation is CASSLETYEQYF.

The chain joins TRBV21-1 to TRBJ2-5. TRBV21-1 corresponds to a pseudogene. The CDR3 spans 13 residues. CDR3 nucleotides: TGTGCCAGCAGCAAGTCATTCCAAGAGACCCAGTACTTC. As protein: CASSKSFQETQYF.

The CDR3 sequence: CASSLVAGGYEQFF. Written as DNA, the CDR3 is TGCGCCAGCAGCTTGGTAGCGGGAGGATATGAGCAGTTCTTC. This chain connects TRBV5-1 to TRBJ2-1; 10 bases line up with TRBD2. The CDR3 is 14 residues long. Germline CDR1 and CDR2: SGHRS and YFSETQ. Trimming removed 0 bases from V and 8 bases from J; junction bases left unmatched: 2. The complete variable domain, with remaining parts taken from reference TRBV5-1 and TRBJ2-1, reads KAGVTQTPRYLIKTRGQQVTLSCSPISGHRSVSWYQQTPGQGLQFLFEYFSETQRNKGNFPGRFSGRQFSNSRSEMNVSTLELGDSALYLCASSLVAGGYEQFFGPGTRLTVL.

The rearrangement links TRBV5-1 to TRBJ2-1; the D is unclear. The V end was cut by 0 bases, the J end by 5 bases, with 9 bases between. CDR3 size: 14 residues. The V gene's germline CDR1 is SGHRS and CDR2 YFSETQ. The CDR3 reads CASSLGDMNNEQFF. CDR3 DNA: TGCGCCAGCAGCTTGGGGGATATGAACAATGAGCAGTTCTTC.

V is TRBV11-2 and J is TRBJ2-7, with TRBD2 matching over 8 bases. V lost 5 bases to trimming and J lost 3 bases; unmatched junction nucleotides: 3. The length of the CDR3 is 13 residues. Germline assignment: CDR1 SGHAT and CDR2 FQNNGV. The CDR3 loop is CASSAGRVYEQYF. In DNA form, the CDR3 reads TGTGCCAGCAGCGCCGGGAGGGTCTACGAGCAGTACTTC.